A single sample gave rise to the 5 T cell receptor beta chains below, sequenced in a study of shared clonotypes between healthy human individuals. The method was immunoSEQ multiplex PCR; TCRdb's version includes in-frame clones alone and lacks a portion of them. The sample holds more than 600,000 clones, about 92% seen once. Terminally differentiated effector memory CD45RA+ cells were excluded from the naive CD8 cells, which were CD45RO-negative and positively selected for CCR7. The material sequenced was naive CD8+ T cells sorted from blood. These receptor sequences come from a young man in good health.

The CDR3 here is CASSSRQEVVGYGYTF. In nucleotides, the CDR3 is TGTGCCAGCAGCTCCCGACAGGAGGTGGTAGGCTATGGCTACACCTTC. This chain uses TRBV7-6 with TRBJ1-2, with D tentatively TRBD1 (6 bases). Germline-derived CDR1 and CDR2 are SGHVS and FNYEAQ. The CDR3 sequence is 16 residues long. The ends were cut back, 4 bases at V and 4 bases at J, with 19 bases in the middle.

The rearrangement uses TRBV7-9 and TRBJ2-7; 10 bases align to TRBD1. With 1 base clipped from V and 1 base from J, the junction kept 4 bases outside the gene matches. This CDR3 spans 16 amino acids. Germline CDR1 is SEHNR and CDR2 is FQNEAQ (reference sequence). For the CDR3, the DNA is TGTGCCAGCAGCTTAGTGGGACAGGGGATTTCCTACGAGCAGTACTTC. This sequence encodes CASSLVGQGISYEQYF.

The chain combines TRBV6-5 with TRBJ1-5; a weak D match, TRBD1 (5 bases). Trimming shortened V by 6 bases and J by 3 bases, and 15 bases separated the two germline ends. The CDR3 contains 15 residues. The germline V gene encodes CDR1 MNHEY and CDR2 SVGAGI. This CDR3 is CASRGMTAPNQPQHF. The CDR3 DNA sequence: TGTGCCAGCAGAGGAATGACAGCGCCCAATCAGCCCCAGCATTTT.

The chain joins TRBV15 to TRBJ2-3; D may be TRBD1 or TRBD2 (5 bases each). The length of the CDR3 is 17 residues. Germline V CDR1 and CDR2: LNHNV, YYDKDF (reference sequence). The V and J ends lost 1 base and 7 bases respectively, with 21 bases between them. The CDR3 protein is CATSRAGSPLSEYTQYF. The CDR3 DNA reads TGTGCCACCAGCAGAGCAGGGTCCCCCCTTAGCGAGTATACGCAGTATTTT.

The table lists this clone with a count of one. The V call is TRBV4-1, the J call TRBJ2-5, with 7 bases lining up with TRBD2. The CDR3 totals 14 residues. Germline CDR1 MGHRA, CDR2 YSYEKL. With 3 bases clipped from V and 5 bases from J, the junction kept 6 bases outside the gene matches. CDR3 loop: CASSHGVAGETQYF. The CDR3 DNA reads as TGCGCCAGCAGCCACGGCGTAGCGGGCGAGACCCAGTACTTC.